This note documents a single T cell receptor beta chain sequence. Its target is unknown. The data were obtained in a study of CD8+CD57+ T cells in acquired aplastic anemia. Study-wide findings and caveats: Overlapping CD8+ CDR3 repertoires of patients and controls contained 25 to 35 shared sequences.

Patients chosen for sequencing had CD8+CD57+ cells that had expanded, as shown by flow cytometry. The cohort consisted entirely of patients having severe acquired aplastic anemia. Prior therapy had not been administered to any patient at the time of blood sampling. The use of genomic DNA as template underpinned the TCR beta VDJ and CDR3 profiling. TCRdb re-derived calls from the reads in MiXCR, one entry per CDR3 protein. The sample lists 270,000 or so distinct CDR3 sequences, 65% to 90% seen once, with 40% to 50% in the top ten. The CDR3 sequence is 15 residues long. V was shortened by 0 bases and J by 0 bases, with 9 bases between the two germline ends. From germline, CDR1 is SGHTA and CDR2 FQGNSA.

The TCR comes from a human donor with aplastic anemia. This chain links TRBV7-2 with TRBJ2-7; tentatively, D is TRBD1 (5 bases). The sample comprised sorted CD4+, CD8+, or CD8+CD57+ T cells (not recorded which) from PBMCs. CDR3 residues: CASSLAPTVSYEQYF. Written as DNA, the CDR3 is TGTGCCAGCAGCTTAGCCCCGACAGTCTCCTACGAGCAGTACTTC.